Included here is one T cell receptor beta chain sequence, with context. This sample is drawn from a study of T cells in localized non-small cell lung cancer. The V end lost 1 base, the J end lost 3 bases, and 6 bases lay between the germline ends. Per the germline V gene, CDR1 is SEHNR and CDR2 is FQNEAQ (reference sequence). The CDR3 has 13 amino acids. Generated by immunoSEQ multiplex PCR, the TCRdb table keeps only in-frame clones and is missing some. The sample consists of tens of thousands of clones, about 85% of them appearing once. V is TRBV7-9 and J is TRBJ1-1, with D hard to call. The receptor comes from a man between 40 and 75 years old with stage III squamous cell lung carcinoma. The sequencing here drew on peripheral blood, taken before any cancer treatment. The CDR3 region is CASSLDRDTEAFF. For the CDR3, the DNA is TGTGCCAGCAGCTTAGACCGGGACACTGAAGCTTTCTTT.